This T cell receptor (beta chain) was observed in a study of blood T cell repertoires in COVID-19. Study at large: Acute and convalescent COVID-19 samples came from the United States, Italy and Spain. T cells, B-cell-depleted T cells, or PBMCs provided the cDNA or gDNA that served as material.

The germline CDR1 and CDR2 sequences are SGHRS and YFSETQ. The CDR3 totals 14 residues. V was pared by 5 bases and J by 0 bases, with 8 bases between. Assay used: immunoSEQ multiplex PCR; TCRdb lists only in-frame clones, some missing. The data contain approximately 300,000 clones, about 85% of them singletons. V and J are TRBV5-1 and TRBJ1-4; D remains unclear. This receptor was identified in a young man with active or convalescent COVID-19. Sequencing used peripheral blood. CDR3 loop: CASSLEATNEKLFF. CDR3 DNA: TGCGCCAGCAGTCTTGAGGCAACTAATGAAAAACTGTTTTTT.